The 3 T cell receptor beta chains below were found in one sample sequenced in a study of blood T cell repertoires in COVID-19. Assay used: immunoSEQ multiplex PCR; TCRdb lists only in-frame clones, some missing. Found here are 75,000 to 90,000 clones, approximately 80% of them singletons; the top ten hold under 20%. Sequences were obtained from peripheral blood. Receptors were obtained from a man older than 75 with active or convalescent COVID-19.

CDR3: CASSQGLASYGYTF. CDR3 nucleotides: TGCGCCAGCAGCCAAGGTTTGGCTTCCTATGGCTACACCTTC. This chain connects TRBV4-1 to TRBJ1-2; D not certain. This CDR3 spans 14 amino acids. Trimming pared 1 base from V and 4 bases from J, leaving 10 bases between. CDR1 is MGHRA, CDR2 YSYEKL, per germline.

The genes are TRBV9 and TRBJ2-2; perhaps TRBD2 as D (6 bases). This CDR3 has 16 amino acids. The germline V gene encodes CDR1 SGDLS and CDR2 YYNGEE. V lost 4 bases and J 2 bases, leaving 15 bases between the germline ends. CDR3: CASSPRVADNTGELFF. The CDR3, as DNA: TGTGCCAGCAGCCCTCGGGTAGCGGACAACACCGGGGAGCTGTTTTTT. Full variable domain (rest looked up from reference TRBV9 and TRBJ2-2): DSGVTQTPKHLITATGQRVTLRCSPRSGDLSVYWYQQSLDQGLQFLIQYYNGEERAKGNILERFSAQQFPDLHSELNLSSLELGDSALYFCASSPRVADNTGELFFGEGSRLTVL.

This chain connects TRBV18 to TRBJ2-7; TRBD1 is a possible D gene (5 bases). Germline-derived CDR1 and CDR2 are KGHSH and LQKENI. Trimming took off 6 bases at V and 0 bases at J, with 9 bases between the two ends. There are 13 residues in the CDR3. This chain's CDR3 is CASSPDSSYEQYV. The CDR3 DNA reads as TGTGCCAGCTCCCCAGACAGCTCCTACGAGCAGTACGTC.